Shown below are 21 T cell receptor beta chains from a single sample sequenced in a study of CD8 T cells in ankylosing spondylitis. One entry per CDR3 protein results from TCRdb running MiXCR on the 5' RACE reads. The sample lists 250,000 to 300,000 distinct CDR3 sequences; around 20% were seen once. The sequenced material came from blood, either unsorted or a sorted T cell fraction (not recorded which). These receptors all stem from a male donor with ankylosing spondylitis or in good health (not recorded which).

This clonotype was counted between two and nine times. CDR3 DNA: TGTGCCAGCAGCTTGGCTAGATCTGGAAACACCATATATTTT. Its protein product is CASSLARSGNTIYF. The gene calls are TRBV5-6 and TRBJ1-3; D gene ambiguous. Germline CDR1 and CDR2: SGHDT and YYEEEE. The germline V and J ends were trimmed by 0 bases and 1 base, with 5 bases remaining between them. This CDR3 comprises 14 residues.

This chain links TRBV6-5 with TRBJ2-2; TRBD2 matches at 8 bases. The CDR3 loop spans 17 amino acids. V lost 0 bases to trimming and J lost 2 bases; unmatched junction nucleotides: 5. CDR1 is MNHEY, CDR2 SVGAGI, per germline. CDR3 coding DNA: TGTGCCAGCAGTTACTCGGGGCGGGGGGCAAACACCGGGGAGCTGTTTTTT. Amino acids: CASSYSGRGANTGELFF.

The chain recombines TRBV5-1 with TRBJ2-3; unclear D gene. V was clipped by 0 bases and J by 4 bases, with 9 bases between them. CDR1 is SGHRS, CDR2 YFSETQ, per germline. This CDR3 has 14 residues. This chain's CDR3 is CASSLVEGPDTQYF. CDR3 in DNA: TGCGCCAGCAGCTTGGTTGAAGGGCCAGATACGCAGTATTTT.

This chain connects TRBV5-1 to TRBJ1-2, with TRBD1 matching over 7 bases. Germline V gives CDR1 SGHRS, CDR2 YFSETQ. There are 15 residues in the CDR3. V dropped 0 bases and J dropped 5; count of bases not matched to a gene: 7. CDR3 sequence (DNA): TGCGCCAGCAGCTTGGGGACAGGTGACTTATATGGCTACACCTTC. This gives the protein CASSLGTGDLYGYTF. Full variable domain (outside the CDR3, taken from reference TRBV5-1 and TRBJ1-2): KAGVTQTPRYLIKTRGQQVTLSCSPISGHRSVSWYQQTPGQGLQFLFEYFSETQRNKGNFPGRFSGRQFSNSRSEMNVSTLELGDSALYLCASSLGTGDLYGYTFGSGTRLTVV.

This clonotype has just a few counts. The V call is TRBV5-1, the J call TRBJ2-2, with D hard to call. Trimming cost V 0 bases and J 6 bases, with 18 bases left between them. This CDR3 region has 17 residues. CDR1 and CDR2 from the germline V gene are SGHRS and YFSETQ. The chain's CDR3 is CASSLALGRKNAGELFF. CDR3 DNA sequence: TGCGCCAGCAGCTTGGCTCTTGGTCGGAAAAACGCCGGGGAGCTGTTTTTT.

Many counts were recorded for this clonotype. V is TRBV20-1 and J is TRBJ2-1, with 12 bases that match TRBD2. J lost 8 bases, V lost 5 bases, and 10 bases had no gene match. This CDR3 comprises 15 residues. CDR1 is DFQATT, CDR2 SNEGSKA, per germline (reference sequence). CDR3 sequence: CSASHTSGRTHEQFF. DNA of the CDR3: TGCAGTGCTTCACATACTAGCGGGAGGACCCATGAGCAGTTCTTC.

This clonotype was found many times. This CDR3 is CATSDLDVRINEQFF. CDR3 DNA sequence: TGTGCCACCAGTGATCTCGACGTCAGGATAAATGAGCAGTTCTTC. The chain combines TRBV24-1 with TRBJ2-1; D call uncertain. The CDR3 has 15 amino acids. The V gene's germline CDR1 is KGHDR and CDR2 SFDVKD. Between the trimmed V and J ends, which lost 3 bases and 7 bases, there was a span of 15 bases.

This clonotype was observed a handful of times. The chain combines TRBV3-1 with TRBJ2-5; D is uncertain. V was cut by 7 bases and J by 5 bases, with 11 bases left in between. The CDR3 is made up of 12 amino acids. Germline V gives CDR1 LGHDT, CDR2 YNNKEL (reference sequence). The CDR3 DNA sequence: TGTGCCAGCAACGTACTCGGGGAGACCCAGTACTTC. Its translation is CASNVLGETQYF.

Many counts were recorded for this clonotype. The chain links TRBV20-1 to TRBJ2-1, with unresolved D. The CDR3 runs 13 residues. V lost 1 base and J 4 bases, leaving 8 bases between the germline ends. Germline V gene data show CDR1 as DFQATT and CDR2 as SNEGSKA (reference sequence). DNA for the CDR3: TGCAGTGCTAGAGGACCCGTTTACAATGAGCAGTTCTTC. It codes for CSARGPVYNEQFF.

The chain links TRBV12-2 to TRBJ2-7; the D call TRBD1 from the table was never checked on the DNA. TRBV12-2 is a pseudogene segment. This CDR3 has 15 residues. The CDR3, as DNA: TGTGCAAGTCGCTTAGGCTCACGACAGGGGGGCGAGCAGTACGTC. Its protein is CASRLGSRQGGEQYV.

This clonotype has more than one count but fewer than ten. This chain joins TRBV4-1 and TRBJ1-6; D gene ambiguous. V lost 0 bases and J 0 bases, leaving 6 bases between the germline ends. CDR1 is MGHRA, CDR2 YSYEKL, per germline. This CDR3 is 16 amino acids long. The CDR3 DNA follows: TGCGCCAGCAGCCAAGATAGCAGCTCCTATAATTCACCCCTCCACTTT. Its protein product is CASSQDSSSYNSPLHF.

CDR3: CSVVGRTYNEQFF. The DNA for the CDR3 is TGCAGCGTTGTTGGCCGAACCTACAATGAGCAGTTCTTC. This sequence joins TRBV29-1 and TRBJ2-1; D gene uncertain. Germline lookup yields CDR1 SQVTM and CDR2 ANQGSEA. The CDR3 runs 13 residues. Trimming shortened V by 4 bases and J by 2 bases, and 9 bases separated the two germline ends.

This clonotype was seen many times. This sequence joins TRBV20-1 and TRBJ2-2, with D maybe TRBD1 (5 bases). The CDR3 has 15 amino acids. CDR1 DFQATT and CDR2 SNEGSKA come from the germline V gene (reference sequence). V was clipped by 5 bases and J by 5 bases, with 18 bases between them. The CDR3 sequence is CSAGGAGQLTGELFF. CDR3 DNA: TGCAGTGCTGGTGGGGCAGGGCAACTTACCGGGGAGCTGTTTTTT.

This clonotype was counted a few times. The chain uses TRBV12-3 or TRBV12-4 and TRBJ2-3; TRBD2 matches 9 bases. The V segment lost 7 bases and the J segment 0 bases; nucleotides outside the gene matches: 5. The length of the CDR3 is 15 residues. This CDR3 reads CASIRLAASTDTQYF. The CDR3 region has the DNA TGTGCCAGCATCAGACTAGCGGCTAGCACAGATACGCAGTATTTT.

The chain has TRBV5-1 and TRBJ2-1; 10 bases are shared with TRBD1. The V gene end was trimmed by 0 bases and the J gene end by 6 bases; junction bases not matched to a gene: 3. From germline, CDR1 is SGHRS and CDR2 YFSETQ. This CDR3 has 15 amino acids. CDR3 coding DNA: TGCGCCAGCAGCTTGGCGAGGACAGGGGGCAATGAGCAGTTCTTC. Its protein product is CASSLARTGGNEQFF.

To note about this clonotype: A much larger clone differs from this one at a single base, so this may be a read error. V is TRBV18 and J is TRBJ2-2; TRBD2 agrees at 10 bases. Germline V CDR1 and CDR2: KGHSH, LQKENI. This CDR3 has 17 residues. The CDR3, as DNA: TGTGCCAGCTCGTCAGGACTAGCGGAACTGAACACCGGGGCGCTGTTTTTT. It translates to CASSSGLAELNTGALFF.

A few counts support this clonotype. This chain joins TRBV29-1 and TRBJ2-4; D gene ambiguous. CDR3 length equals 13 residues. The germline V and J ends were trimmed by 6 bases and 0 bases, with 9 bases remaining between them. Germline assignment: CDR1 SQVTM and CDR2 ANQGSEA. For the CDR3, the DNA is TGCAGCGTCTCAGTCCCAGCCAAAAACATTCAGTACTTC. Translation: CSVSVPAKNIQYF.

The genes are TRBV6-1 and TRBJ1-6; 8 nucleotides agree with TRBD1. This CDR3 region has 15 residues. V lost 7 bases and J lost 2; bases outside the gene matches: 4. Germline V gene lookup returns CDR1 MNHNS and CDR2 SASEGT. The CDR3 sequence: CASTADRAYNSPLHF. The CDR3 DNA is TGTGCCAGCACCGCGGACAGGGCCTATAATTCACCCCTCCACTTT.

The chain links TRBV7-6 to TRBJ2-5; perhaps TRBD1 as D (6 bases). CDR1 is SGHVS, CDR2 FNYEAQ, per germline. Deletions cut 1 base from V and 1 base from J, with 13 bases between. This CDR3 comprises 16 residues. CDR3 DNA sequence: TGTGCCAGCAGCTTAGGGGGGCTCGAATTCCAAGAGACCCAGTACTTC. It yields the protein CASSLGGLEFQETQYF.

There are a few counts of this clonotype. The V and J genes are TRBV29-1 and TRBJ1-1; tentative D call: TRBD1 (5 bases). V gave up 1 base and J gave up 1 base, with 10 bases separating them. This CDR3 is built from 14 residues. Germline CDR1 reads SQVTM; CDR2 reads ANQGSEA. CDR3 region: CSVEVWGRNTEAFF. The DNA for the CDR3 is TGCAGCGTTGAAGTTTGGGGACGGAACACTGAAGCTTTCTTT. The full variable domain, with the rest looked up from reference TRBV29-1 and TRBJ1-1, is SAVISQKPSRDICQRGTSLTIQCQVDSQVTMMFWYRQQPGQSLTLIATANQGSEATYESGFVIDKFPISRPNLTFSTLTVSNMSPEDSSIYLCSVEVWGRNTEAFFGQGTRLTVV.

This clonotype was detected many times. This CDR3 reads CSARGTGGLTSGLDTQYF. In nucleotides, the CDR3 is TGCAGTGCTAGAGGGACAGGGGGCCTTACTAGCGGCCTAGATACGCAGTATTTT. The chain combines TRBV20-1 with TRBJ2-3; 11 nucleotides agree with TRBD1. Germline V gene data show CDR1 as DFQATT and CDR2 as SNEGSKA (reference sequence). This CDR3 is 18 amino acids long. The junction had 14 bases not matched to a gene; V was cut back by 1 base and J by 5 bases.